This entry lists 26 T cell receptor beta chains sequenced from one sample in a study of blood T cell repertoires in COVID-19 (dated by TCRdb to 2019 to 2021). The receptor library was made with the immunoSEQ multiplex PCR assay. TCRdb obtained this table from immuneACCESS and retained in-frame rearrangements with V and J assigned. These tables miss some clones; where compared with another copy, unresolved V genes account for less than half of the shortfall, and the remainder is unexplained. This sample has more than 200,000 clones in its table, and 88% of those were observed once. Roughly 0.69% of the sample is in the top ten clones. Material for sequencing was peripheral blood. Receptors originate from a man in his forties or fifties with acute or convalescent COVID-19.

The chain joins TRBV18 to TRBJ1-5, with a weak D call TRBD1 (5 bases). Germline V gene lookup returns CDR1 KGHSH and CDR2 LQKENI. The CDR3 length is 16 residues. Trimming took off 6 bases at V and 2 bases at J, with 17 bases between the two ends. In DNA, the CDR3 is TGTGCCAGCTCCCCGGGAGGCAGGGACGGCAATCAGCCCCAGCATTTT. Protein product: CASSPGGRDGNQPQHF.

This chain connects TRBV11-2 to TRBJ1-6; TRBD1 aligns across 8 bases. The trim removed 6 bases at V and 7 bases at J, leaving 5 bases unmatched. CDR1 and CDR2 from the germline V gene are SGHAT and FQNNGV. CDR3 size: 14 residues. This CDR3 is CASRWTGRNSPLHF. The DNA of the CDR3 is TGTGCCAGCAGGTGGACAGGGAGAAATTCACCCCTCCACTTT.

The V gene is TRBV10-3, the J gene TRBJ2-3, with D tentatively TRBD2 (6 bases). The CDR3 extends over 12 amino acids. The V gene's germline CDR1 is ENHRY and CDR2 SYGVKD. Trimming removed 8 bases at V and 1 base at J, with 7 bases between. CDR3 nucleotide sequence: TGTGCCATCGGCGGGGGCACAGATACGCAGTATTTT. Protein product: CAIGGGTDTQYF.

The chain is built from TRBV12-3 or TRBV12-4 and TRBJ2-2; 7 bases fit TRBD2. The CDR3 runs 13 residues. The V and J ends lost 8 bases and 5 bases, in that order; junction bases with no gene match: 5. The CDR3 nucleotides are TGTGCCAGCGGTGTTAGCGGGACCGGGGAGCTGTTTTTT. Amino acids: CASGVSGTGELFF.

In this sample, this clone turned up a few times. This chain joins TRBV30 and TRBJ1-2, with D unresolved. V was pared by 0 bases and J by 8 bases, with 13 bases between. Germline V gene lookup returns CDR1 GTSNPN and CDR2 SVGIG (reference sequence). CDR3 length: 13 amino acids. CDR3 protein: CAWSVMSDGGYTF. In DNA, the CDR3 is TGTGCCTGGAGTGTAATGTCAGACGGGGGCTACACCTTC. The whole variable domain, remainder taken from reference TRBV30 and TRBJ1-2, is SQTIHQWPATLVQPVGSPLSLECTVEGTSNPNLYWYRQAAGRGLQLLFYSVGIGQISSEVPQNLSASRPQDRQFILSSKKLLLSDSGFYLCAWSVMSDGGYTFGSGTRLTVV.

The chain combines TRBV6-5 with TRBJ1-1; 7 bases fit TRBD1. CDR1 is MNHEY, CDR2 SVGAGI, per germline. The CDR3 totals 15 residues. The trim removed 5 bases at V and 1 base at J, leaving 7 bases unmatched. The CDR3, as DNA: TGTGCCAGCAGTAATAACAGGGGCGAGAACACTGAAGCTTTCTTT. It specifies CASSNNRGENTEAFF.

The chain couples TRBV5-1 to TRBJ2-2; the match to TRBD2 covers 7 bases. Germline V gene data show CDR1 as SGHRS and CDR2 as YFSETQ. The V segment lost 0 bases and the J segment 1 base; nucleotides outside the gene matches: 3. CDR3 length: 16 amino acids. The CDR3 spells CASSLGLAVNTGELFF. The CDR3 region has the DNA TGCGCCAGCAGCTTGGGGCTAGCGGTGAACACCGGGGAGCTGTTTTTT.

This clone was observed at least ten times. The same CDR3 is also encoded by other DNA sequences in this sample. In DNA form, the CDR3 reads TGTGCCAGCAGCTTATCGGGACAGGGGAACACTGAAGCTTTCTTT. Translation gives CASSLSGQGNTEAFF. The chain recombines TRBV11-3 with TRBJ1-1; 9 bases agree with TRBD1. V shed 2 bases, J shed 1 base, and the junction held 2 bases outside the gene matches. CDR1 is SGHNT and CDR2 is YENEEA in the germline V gene. The CDR3 loop spans 15 amino acids.

The chain couples TRBV15 to TRBJ2-7; 11 bases map to TRBD2. Unmatched junction bases numbered 5, after V lost 5 bases and J lost 5 bases. Germline V gene lookup returns CDR1 LNHNV and CDR2 YYDKDF (reference sequence). The CDR3 has 14 residues. The CDR3 loop reads CATSRGLAGDEQYF. The CDR3, as DNA: TGTGCCACCAGCCGAGGACTAGCGGGCGACGAGCAGTACTTC.

This rearrangement joins TRBV2 to TRBJ2-7; possibly TRBD2 for D (6 bases). Trimming removed 1 base at V and 2 bases at J, with 15 bases between. Germline V lookup: CDR1 SNHLY, CDR2 FYNNEI. This CDR3 spans 16 amino acids. The chain's CDR3 is CASSEGPSGGTYEQYF. As DNA, the CDR3 is TGTGCCAGCAGTGAAGGACCTTCTGGAGGGACCTACGAGCAGTACTTC.

The rearrangement uses TRBV3-1 (or the pseudogene TRBV3-2) and TRBJ2-3, with 10 bases lining up with TRBD2. In germline, CDR1 is LGHDT, CDR2 YNNKEL (reference sequence). CDR3 length: 15 residues. V lost 4 bases and J lost 2; bases outside the gene matches: 3. The DNA for the CDR3 is TGTGCCAGCAGCCTAGCGGGGGGCAACACAGATACGCAGTATTTT. Protein product: CASSLAGGNTDTQYF.

This clone was recorded only once. The genes are TRBV24-1 and TRBJ2-1, with a tentative D call TRBD2 (5 bases). Germline V lookup: CDR1 KGHDR, CDR2 SFDVKD. This CDR3 region has 13 residues. Trimming pared 0 bases from V and 8 bases from J, leaving 7 bases between. CDR3 region: CATSDLEEDEQFF. The CDR3 coding sequence is TGTGCCACCAGTGATTTGGAGGAGGATGAGCAGTTCTTC.

The chain uses TRBV6-5 and TRBJ2-3; 11 bases are a match to TRBD2. V shed 3 bases and J 4 bases; nucleotides not matched to a gene: 3. This CDR3 contains 15 residues. Germline V gene sequence: CDR1 MNHEY, CDR2 SVGAGI. CDR3 sequence (DNA): TGTGCCAGCAGTTATTCACTAGCGGGAGCAGATACGCAGTATTTT. It yields the protein CASSYSLAGADTQYF.

The V call is TRBV19, the J call TRBJ1-2, with D possibly matching TRBD1 (5 bases). CDR3 size: 15 residues. The V gene lost 3 bases and the J gene lost 2 bases, with 13 bases spanning the gap. CDR1 is LNHDA and CDR2 is SQIVND in the germline V gene (reference sequence). The CDR3 region is CASSMLFRANYGYTF. The CDR3, as DNA: TGTGCCAGTAGTATGCTATTCAGGGCGAACTATGGCTACACCTTC.

The chain joins TRBV6-5 to TRBJ2-1; tentative D call: TRBD2 (6 bases). In germline, CDR1 is MNHEY, CDR2 SVGAGI. V lost 2 bases, J lost 6 bases, and 14 bases lay in between. This CDR3 spans 15 amino acids. CDR3 sequence: CASSYGQRVLNEQFF. DNA for the CDR3: TGTGCCAGCAGTTACGGGCAGCGGGTCCTCAATGAGCAGTTCTTC.

The DNA for the CDR3 is TGTGCCTGGGGGGACAGTCGCGACGAGCAGTACTTC. Translated: CAWGDSRDEQYF. The chain uses TRBV30 and TRBJ2-7; 7 bases agree with TRBD1. The CDR3 consists of 12 residues. The J segment lost 5 bases and the V segment lost 5 bases, leaving 6 bases of the junction unmatched. The V gene's germline CDR1 is GTSNPN and CDR2 SVGIG (reference sequence).

CDR3 sequence (DNA): TGTGCCAGCAGCCCCGGGGCAGGGGCCTACGAGCAGTACTTC. As protein: CASSPGAGAYEQYF. The chain employs TRBV11-2 and TRBJ2-7; D is perhaps TRBD1 (6 bases). The CDR3 loop spans 14 amino acids. The V gene lost 5 bases and the J gene lost 2 bases, with 13 bases spanning the gap. Looked up from germline, CDR1 is SGHAT and CDR2 is FQNNGV.

V is TRBV10-3 and J is TRBJ1-1; D ambiguous. Germline loops: CDR1 ENHRY, CDR2 SYGVKD. CDR3 size: 13 residues. Trimming pared 0 bases from V and 11 bases from J, leaving 13 bases between. The CDR3 sequence: CAISESWGGWAFF. The DNA for the CDR3 is TGTGCCATCAGTGAGTCGTGGGGAGGGTGGGCTTTCTTT.

The chain has TRBV29-1 and TRBJ1-1; D may be TRBD1 (6 bases). The CDR3 spans 12 residues. Deletions cut 5 bases from V and 3 bases from J, with 10 bases between. The germline CDR1 and CDR2 sequences are SQVTM and ANQGSEA. Here the CDR3 reads CSVHTGYTEAFF. DNA of the CDR3: TGCAGCGTTCACACAGGGTACACTGAAGCTTTCTTT. Supplemented by reference TRBV29-1 and TRBJ1-1, the full variable domain reads SAVISQKPSRDICQRGTSLTIQCQVDSQVTMMFWYRQQPGQSLTLIATANQGSEATYESGFVIDKFPISRPNLTFSTLTVSNMSPEDSSIYLCSVHTGYTEAFFGQGTRLTVV.

The chain links TRBV19 to TRBJ2-1, with D possibly being TRBD1 (6 bases). The CDR3 runs to 20 residues. Germline V gene sequence: CDR1 LNHDA, CDR2 SQIVND (reference sequence). V lost 4 bases and J 6 bases, leaving 31 bases between the germline ends. The CDR3, as DNA: TGTGCCAGTAGTAGTCGGCGACAGGTTGCGGTCGCTGGGAAGGGCAATGAGCAGTTCTTC. Translated, it gives CASSSRRQVAVAGKGNEQFF. The whole variable domain, filled in from reference TRBV19 and TRBJ2-1, reads DGGITQSPKYLFRKEGQNVTLSCEQNLNHDAMYWYRQDPGQGLRLIYYSQIVNDFQKGDIAEGYSVSREKKESFPLTVTSAQKNPTAFYLCASSSRRQVAVAGKGNEQFFGPGTRLTVL.

The chain joins TRBV11-2 to TRBJ2-7; 9 positions match TRBD1. With 4 bases clipped from V and 3 bases from J, the junction kept 7 bases outside the gene matches. Germline CDR1 and CDR2: SGHAT and FQNNGV. The CDR3 spans 15 residues. CDR3: CASSSGQGWVYEQYF. CDR3 in DNA: TGTGCCAGCAGCTCGGGACAGGGTTGGGTCTACGAGCAGTACTTC. Full variable domain (rest looked up from reference TRBV11-2 and TRBJ2-7): EAGVAQSPRYKIIEKRQSVAFWCNPISGHATLYWYQQILGQGPKLLIQFQNNGVVDDSQLPKDRFSAERLKGVDSTLKIQPAKLEDSAVYLCASSSGQGWVYEQYFGPGTRLTVT.

V gene TRBV5-8 combines with J gene TRBJ2-3, with a possible D match to TRBD2 (6 bases). V was shortened by 4 bases and J by 3 bases, with 15 bases between the two germline ends. This CDR3 comprises 15 residues. Per germline, CDR1 SGHTS and CDR2 YDEGEE. CDR3 in amino acids: CASSKEGIWTDTQYF. The CDR3 DNA reads as TGTGCCAGCAGCAAGGAGGGGATTTGGACAGATACGCAGTATTTT. Together with reference TRBV5-8 and TRBJ2-3, the CDR3 gives the full variable domain: EAGVTQSPTHLIKTRGQQATLRCSPISGHTSVYWYQQALGLGLQFLLWYDEGEERNRGNFPPRFSGRQFPNYSSELNVNALELEDSALYLCASSKEGIWTDTQYFGPGTRLTVL.

This sequence joins TRBV4-2 and TRBJ2-7; possibly TRBD1 for D (6 bases). The length of the CDR3 is 19 residues. V was clipped by 2 bases and J by 5 bases, with 28 bases between them. Germline loops: CDR1 LGHNA, CDR2 YNFKEQ. CDR3 loop: CASSQYAGQDPGTYNEQYF. The CDR3 DNA sequence: TGTGCCAGCAGCCAATACGCAGGACAAGACCCCGGGACATATAACGAGCAGTACTTC.

The V gene is TRBV28, the J gene TRBJ1-1, with a weak D call TRBD1 (5 bases). The CDR3 is 16 residues long. Germline CDR1 is MDHEN and CDR2 is SYDVKM. Trimming removed 3 bases from V and 1 base from J, with 15 bases in between. CDR3 residues: CASSFRAPRGNTEAFF. For the CDR3, the DNA is TGTGCCAGCAGTTTCCGGGCCCCAAGGGGGAACACTGAAGCTTTCTTT.

This clone was found a few times. The V call is TRBV18, the J call TRBJ2-7, with 7 bases matching TRBD1. The CDR3 is 17 residues long. Germline V lookup: CDR1 KGHSH, CDR2 LQKENI. Trimming at V came to 3 bases and at J to 4 bases, leaving 15 bases not matched to a gene. This CDR3 reads CASSPHSGTEIPYEQYF. DNA for the CDR3: TGTGCCAGCTCACCCCACTCGGGGACAGAAATACCTTACGAGCAGTACTTC.

This chain links TRBV14 with TRBJ2-3; D gene uncertain. CDR1 and CDR2 (germline): SGHDN, FVKESK. V shed 4 bases and J shed 6 bases, with 17 bases lying between them. The CDR3 runs 15 residues. The DNA of the CDR3 is TGTGCCAGCAGCCTCATCTCAGGTGCGCCGGATACGCAGTATTTT. Its protein product is CASSLISGAPDTQYF.